Listed below are T cell receptor beta chains from one sample, sequenced in a study of shared clonotypes between healthy human individuals. Some clones are missing from TCRdb's copy, which holds only in-frame ones; the method was immunoSEQ multiplex PCR. The profile shows around 2.1 million clones, more than 85% of them singletons. Sequenced input: naive CD8+ T cells from PBMCs. Receptors originate from a man between 18 and 35 years old in good health. Some clones in this sample may be carry-over from other donors' samples. The CDR3 runs from the conserved cysteine through the conserved F or W. Fields, in order: J gene, clone size, V gene, D gene, CDR3 DNA, CDR3 protein. D genes are given only for firm matches. Not all rows give a size; the values are once, few, many and, for expanded clones, a class.

TRBJ2-1,.,TRBV7-3,TRBD2,TGTGCCAGCAGCTTAAGATCTAGCGGACCCAATGAGCAGTTCTTC,CASSLRSSGPNEQFF
TRBJ1-1,.,TRBV6-6,.,TGTGCCAGCAGTTATCGCCCCACTGAAGCTTTCTTT,CASSYRPTEAFF
TRBJ2-7,.,TRBV9,.,TGTGCCAGCAGCGTTACCCCTACTCTCGAGCAGTACTTC,CASSVTPTLEQYF
TRBJ2-7,.,TRBV7-8,.,TGTGCCAGCAGCCCCGGGACCACCGTTTCCTACGAGCAGTACTTC,CASSPGTTVSYEQYF
TRBJ2-7,.,TRBV29-1,TRBD1,TGCAGCGCAGGGACAGGGGGCGAGCAGTACTTC,CSAGTGGEQYF
TRBJ2-7,.,TRBV6-6,TRBD1,TGTGCCAGCAGCGCCACCGGGGACAGACGTAACGAGCAGTACTTC,CASSATGDRRNEQYF
TRBJ2-2,.,TRBV28,TRBD2,TGTGCCAGCAGATTACCGGGACTAGCGGGAGGGAGGACCGGGGAGCTGTTTTTT,CASRLPGLAGGRTGELFF
TRBJ2-1,.,TRBV30,.,TGTGCCTGGGGGTGGCAGATTTACAATGAGCAGTTCTTC,CAWGWQIYNEQFF
TRBJ2-1,.,TRBV7-9,TRBD1,TGTGCCAGCAGCTTCGGCCAGGGGGCTTACAATGAGCAGTTCTTC,CASSFGQGAYNEQFF
TRBJ1-1,.,TRBV5-1,.,TGCGCCAGCAGCGTGGACTGGAACACTGAAGCTTTCTTT,CASSVDWNTEAFF
TRBJ2-7,.,TRBV9,TRBD1,TGTGCCAGCAGCCCTCGCCCCGGACAGGGGTCCTACGAGCAGTACTTC,CASSPRPGQGSYEQYF
TRBJ1-4,.,TRBV7-9,TRBD1,TGTGCCAGCAGCTTAGGAGACAGGGTTGAAAATGAAAAACTGTTTTTT,CASSLGDRVENEKLFF
TRBJ2-5,.,TRBV13,TRBD1,TGTGCCAGCAGCCAACGGGGACAGTTCGTAGAGACCCAGTACTTC,CASSQRGQFVETQYF
TRBJ2-7,.,TRBV20-1,.,TGCAATCAGGGGATCTACGAGCAGTACTTC,CNQGIYEQYF
TRBJ1-2,.,TRBV5-1,.,TGCGCCAGCAGCTTGCCTGGCGGTCGCTATGGCTACACCTTC,CASSLPGGRYGYTF
TRBJ1-2,.,TRBV7-9,.,TGTGCCAGCAGCCCGAGACTGCCCTCGCAACTCTATGGCTACACCTTC,CASSPRLPSQLYGYTF
TRBJ1-5,.,TRBV4-2,TRBD1,TGTGCCAGCAGCCAAGTGTGGGACAGGTACAGCAATCAGCCCCAGCATTTT,CASSQVWDRYSNQPQHF
TRBJ2-1,few,TRBV10-3,.,TGTGCCATCAGTGACGTCAGGAATTCGTCCAATGAGCAGTTCTTC,CAISDVRNSSNEQFF
TRBJ2-2,.,TRBV27,.,TGTGCCAGCAGTTTTTTATTAGCGCCCACCGGGGAGCTGTTTTTT,CASSFLLAPTGELFF
TRBJ2-5,.,TRBV28,TRBD2,TGTGCCAGCAGTCCACTTGTTGTAGCGGGAGGCACCGGGGAGACCCAGTACTTC,CASSPLVVAGGTGETQYF
TRBJ2-7,.,TRBV2,.,TGTGCCAGCAGTGTGGAGCACTTGAACGAGCAGTACTTC,CASSVEHLNEQYF
TRBJ1-2,.,TRBV29-1,.,TGCAGGACCTCCGGGGACACCTTC,CRTSGDTF
TRBJ2-5,.,TRBV7-9,.,TGTGCCAGCAGCCCCGGGACCACGCGTGAGACCCAGTACTTC,CASSPGTTRETQYF
TRBJ2-2,.,TRBV19,.,TGTGCCAGTACACTCGGGGGAACCGGGGAGCTGTTTTTT,CASTLGGTGELFF
TRBJ1-1,few,TRBV30,TRBD1,TGTGCCTGGAGCTTTTACAGGGGGATAGGCACTGAAGCTTTCTTT,CAWSFYRGIGTEAFF
TRBJ2-2,.,TRBV14,.,TGTGCCAGCAGCCAAACTAACACCGGGGAGCTGTTTTTT,CASSQTNTGELFF
TRBJ2-3,.,TRBV27,TRBD1,TGTGCCACTGGGGGACAGGGCCCCACAGATACGCAGTATTTT,CATGGQGPTDTQYF
TRBJ2-2,.,TRBV27,.,TGTGCCAGCAGGGTCAGGGGTGGCACCGGGGAGCTGTTTTTT,CASRVRGGTGELFF
TRBJ1-2,.,TRBV27,.,TGTGCCAGCAGTTTAAGTGGGGGAAACTATGGCTACACCTTC,CASSLSGGNYGYTF
TRBJ2-3,.,TRBV15,.,TGTGCCACCAGCATCCTTGGACGGTCACCCGGGGATACGCAGTATTTT,CATSILGRSPGDTQYF
TRBJ2-3,.,TRBV27,TRBD2,TGTGCCAGCAGAAAGACTAGCTACACAGATACGCAGTATTTT,CASRKTSYTDTQYF